This TCR beta chain derives from a study of regulatory T cells in long-lasting Graves disease. The time point is: newly diagnosed GD, antithyroid drugs for less than 3 months. The TCR library was prepared using RNA isolated from PBMCs. Per American Thyroid Association guidelines, Graves' disease was diagnosed. From an endocrinology department in Xi'an, China, came the patients. This clonotype was observed a few times. The target antigen is unknown. Since a much larger clone is just one base distant, this may be a read error. As the CDR3 is not closed by the conserved phenylalanine or tryptophan, this likely results from a read error. Study findings and constraints: Patients whose Graves' disease persisted exhibited lower TCR diversity than those newly diagnosed. Patients with persistent disease showed a bias toward TRBV28, TRBJ1-2 and TRBJ2-5.

Germline CDR1 and CDR2: MNHNS and SASEGT. V shed 3 bases and J shed 2 bases, with 20 bases lying between them. The CDR3 spans 18 residues. CDR3 regions were amplified by Arm-PCR using iRepertoire HTBI primers to build TCR beta libraries. TCRdb reanalysed the multiplex PCR reads using MiXCR and keeps one entry per CDR3 protein. The sample consists of roughly 380,000 distinct CDR3 sequences, around a sixth of them appearing once. The sample in question was peripheral blood mononuclear cells (PBMCs), obtained at new diagnosis, from a patient treated with antithyroid drugs. This chain links TRBV6-1 with TRBJ2-1; D is possibly TRBD1 or TRBD2 (6 bases each). The sequence came from a female donor with Graves disease. The CDR3 DNA is TGTGCCAGCAGTGAGCGCGGGACCGGGACAAAGACCTACAATGAGCAGTTCCTC. Protein sequence: CASSERGTGTKTYNEQFL.